This passage covers 20 T cell receptor beta chains from one sample sequenced in a study of OX40 agonist ivuxolimab in advanced cancers. Profiling relied on immunoSEQ multiplex PCR, and the TCRdb table lists in-frame clones only, not all of them. This table has approximately 86,000 clones, roughly nine tenths appearing once. The specimen comprised CD4+ or CD8+ T cells sorted from blood, sampled in a trial of the OX40 agonist ivuxolimab. These receptor sequences come from an adult with an advanced solid tumor such as melanoma, head and neck, liver or kidney cancer.

This rearrangement joins TRBV29-1 to TRBJ1-2; D uncertain. The CDR3 extends over 13 amino acids. V gave up 5 bases and J gave up 8 bases, with 18 bases separating them. Looked up from germline, CDR1 is SQVTM and CDR2 is ANQGSEA. DNA of the CDR3: TGCAGCGTTCTAGGACGGCGAACCGAGGGCTACACCTTC. Translated, it gives CSVLGRRTEGYTF.

The V and J genes are TRBV25-1 and TRBJ1-4; D is unresolved. The V end lost 3 bases, the J end lost 12 bases, and 17 bases lay between the germline ends. The CDR3 extends over 14 amino acids. Germline V gives CDR1 MGHDK, CDR2 SYGVNS. CDR3 loop: CASSDPTNAVELFF. CDR3 sequence (DNA): TGTGCCAGCAGTGACCCAACTAACGCGGTAGAACTGTTTTTT.

The table lists this clone with a few counts. The chain uses TRBV6-1 and TRBJ2-7; D remains unclear. Germline V CDR1 and CDR2: MNHNS, SASEGT. Trimming stripped 3 bases from V and 3 bases from J, with 18 bases between. This CDR3 has 16 amino acids. DNA for the CDR3: TGTGCCAGCAGTGATAATTTTTTTGTCCTCCACTACGAGCAGTACTTC. This gives the protein CASSDNFFVLHYEQYF.

The chain combines TRBV9 with TRBJ2-7; D is possibly TRBD1 or TRBD2 (5 bases each). Trimming removed 0 bases from V and 2 bases from J, with 9 bases in between. Germline loops: CDR1 SGDLS, CDR2 YYNGEE. CDR3 size: 14 residues. CDR3 sequence reads: CASSVEVGAYEQYF. DNA of the CDR3: TGTGCCAGCAGCGTAGAGGTGGGGGCCTACGAGCAGTACTTC.

V gene TRBV6-6 combines with J gene TRBJ2-7, with 11 bases matching TRBD2. From germline, CDR1 is MNHNY and CDR2 SVGAGI (reference sequence). Trimming took 3 bases from V and 11 from J; bases not matched to a gene: 6. The CDR3 sequence is 13 residues long. CDR3 in DNA: TGTGCCAGCAGTTATAGCGGGAGGGCCTTTAAGTACTTC. Protein product: CASSYSGRAFKYF.

This chain uses TRBV7-9 with TRBJ2-2; D assignment may be TRBD1 or TRBD2 (5 bases each). Trimming cost V 5 bases and J 7 bases, with 23 bases left between them. Germline CDR1 is SEHNR and CDR2 is FQNEAQ (reference sequence). The CDR3 has 17 residues. The CDR3 bases are TGTGCCAGCAGCCCCTCCTTTGGGACCCAGGTCGGCGGGGAGCTGTTTTTT. It translates to CASSPSFGTQVGGELFF.

The chain carries TRBV2 and TRBJ2-2; 12 nucleotides match TRBD2. Germline CDR1 SNHLY, CDR2 FYNNEI. V trimming: 6 bases; J trimming: 6 bases; junction bases outside the gene matches: 8. This CDR3 has 16 residues. The CDR3 DNA follows: TGTGCCAGCAGCGCGACTAGCGGGAGAACTGCCGGGGAGCTGTTTTTT. Translation: CASSATSGRTAGELFF.

The rearrangement joins TRBV19 to TRBJ1-5; D is uncertain. V lost 5 bases, J lost 4 bases, and 15 bases lay in between. Germline-derived CDR1 and CDR2 are LNHDA and SQIVND (reference sequence). CDR3 length: 15 residues. CDR3 sequence: CASSGAWASNQPQHF. The CDR3 nucleotides read TGTGCCAGTAGTGGAGCATGGGCCTCTAATCAGCCCCAGCATTTT.

The J gene is TRBJ2-3, the V gene TRBV14; D is uncertain. V was cut by 1 base and J by 10 bases, with 12 bases left in between. Germline V lookup: CDR1 SGHDN, CDR2 FVKESK. The CDR3 is 13 residues long. The CDR3 loop reads CASSQGAFEAQYF. The CDR3 region has the DNA TGTGCCAGCAGCCAAGGGGCATTCGAGGCGCAGTATTTT.

This rearrangement joins TRBV9 to TRBJ2-5; D not certain. With 4 bases removed from V and 1 base from J, the gap between germline ends came to 11 bases. This CDR3 has 14 residues. From germline, CDR1 is SGDLS and CDR2 YYNGEE. CDR3 residues: CASSPQVSQETQYF. The CDR3 nucleotides are TGTGCCAGCAGCCCCCAGGTTAGCCAAGAGACCCAGTACTTC.

A single count supports this clone. The genes are TRBV30 and TRBJ2-7; TRBD2 aligns across 13 bases. The CDR3 has 17 amino acids. The germline V gene has CDR1 GTSNPN and CDR2 SVGIG (reference sequence). After removal of 1 base from V and 5 bases from J, the junction contained 11 bases not matched to a gene. The CDR3 DNA sequence: TGTGCCTGGAGTGGAAAGAAGGGACTAGCGGGACTGAACGAGCAGTACTTC. Its translation is CAWSGKKGLAGLNEQYF.

The chain links TRBV19 to TRBJ1-1; D uncertain. This CDR3 has 14 amino acids. Looked up from germline, CDR1 is LNHDA and CDR2 is SQIVND (reference sequence). V gave up 0 bases and J gave up 4 bases, with 9 bases separating them. The CDR3 DNA reads TGTGCCAGTAGTATAGACTCCGTGGGCACTGAAGCTTTCTTT. Translated, it gives CASSIDSVGTEAFF. The full variable domain, with the rest looked up from reference TRBV19 and TRBJ1-1, is DGGITQSPKYLFRKEGQNVTLSCEQNLNHDAMYWYRQDPGQGLRLIYYSQIVNDFQKGDIAEGYSVSREKKESFPLTVTSAQKNPTAFYLCASSIDSVGTEAFFGQGTRLTVV.

V usage is TRBV4-2 and J usage is TRBJ1-4; possible D gene TRBD1, 5 bases. V was cut by 1 base and J by 8 bases, with 14 bases left in between. Germline-derived CDR1 and CDR2 are LGHNA and YNFKEQ. CDR3 length equals 15 residues. CDR3 amino acids: CASSQAGGVGEKLFF. As DNA, the CDR3 is TGTGCCAGCAGCCAAGCTGGAGGGGTTGGGGAAAAACTGTTTTTT.

The chain couples TRBV4-1 to TRBJ1-5; D is undetermined. This CDR3 is 14 amino acids long. The germline gives CDR1 MGHRA, CDR2 YSYEKL. V lost 2 bases and J 4 bases, leaving 9 bases between the germline ends. The CDR3 DNA follows: TGCGCCAGCAGCCAAATGCAAGGGAATCAGCCCCAGCATTTT. Translating gives CASSQMQGNQPQHF.

The V gene is TRBV2, the J gene TRBJ1-6; D may be TRBD1 (6 bases). The V gene's germline CDR1 is SNHLY and CDR2 FYNNEI. V lost 10 bases to trimming and J lost 10 bases, with 17 bases between them. The CDR3 runs 13 residues. Written as DNA, the CDR3 is TGTGCCACCGCGGCAGGGGTGTACTCACCCCTCCACTTT. Translated: CATAAGVYSPLHF.

This chain uses TRBV19 with TRBJ2-3, with D perhaps matching TRBD1 (6 bases). The CDR3 covers 13 residues. The germline CDR1 and CDR2 sequences are LNHDA and SQIVND (reference sequence). V was trimmed by 4 bases and J by 5 bases, leaving 10 bases between them. CDR3 residues: CASSTLRGDTQYF. CDR3 DNA sequence: TGTGCCAGTAGTACCCTCAGGGGAGATACGCAGTATTTT.

The chain links TRBV28 to TRBJ2-7; 11 nucleotides line up with TRBD2. V gave up 6 bases and J gave up 5 bases; unmatched junction bases: 15. Germline-derived CDR1 and CDR2 are MDHEN and SYDVKM. This CDR3 has 17 amino acids. DNA of the CDR3: TGTGCCAGCAGCCCTGTCTCGACTAGCGGGAAATTCCACGAGCAGTACTTC. Protein: CASSPVSTSGKFHEQYF.

J is TRBJ2-7 and V is TRBV14; a weak D match, TRBD2 (6 bases). The CDR3 sequence is 13 residues long. Germline V gene data show CDR1 as SGHDN and CDR2 as FVKESK. V lost 4 bases and J lost 2, with 9 bases in between. This CDR3 reads CASSPRTTYEQYF. In DNA form, the CDR3 reads TGTGCCAGCAGCCCGCGGACTACCTACGAGCAGTACTTC.

This chain joins TRBV18 and TRBJ1-5; D is unclear. CDR3 length: 13 amino acids. The V end was cut by 1 base, the J end by 7 bases, with 8 bases between. Germline CDR1 KGHSH, CDR2 LQKENI. The CDR3 sequence: CASSPQEAQPQHF. CDR3 nucleotide sequence: TGTGCCAGCTCACCACAGGAGGCACAGCCCCAGCATTTT.

The CDR3 nucleotides are TGTGCCAGCAGTTTAAGATGGGGAGCAGGGGCTGGAGGCTACACCTTC. It yields the protein CASSLRWGAGAGGYTF. The chain links TRBV28 to TRBJ1-2, with D possibly matching TRBD1 (6 bases). Deletions cut 2 bases from V and 8 bases from J, with 21 bases between. The CDR3 is made up of 16 amino acids. Germline CDR1 MDHEN, CDR2 SYDVKM.